These 21 T cell receptor beta chains share one sample of origin, sequenced in a study of identical twins. One entry per CDR3 protein, called by TCRdb with MiXCR from the 5' RACE reads. The repertoire holds about 200,000 distinct CDR3 sequences, more than 9% seen once, with 9% to 10% in the top ten. What was sequenced was memory T cells sorted from blood. These receptors all stem from a man aged 50-59 years in good health.

This clonotype has at least ten counts. The chain couples TRBV20-1 to TRBJ1-2; 10 nucleotides line up with TRBD1. The CDR3 has 15 residues. Germline loops: CDR1 DFQATT, CDR2 SNEGSKA (reference sequence). V lost 0 bases, J lost 4 bases, and 5 bases stayed unmatched. CDR3 in DNA: TGCAGTGCTAGAGATCCGGGACAGGGGATCTATGGCTACACCTTC. It is translated as CSARDPGQGIYGYTF.

V usage is TRBV3-1 and J usage is TRBJ1-2; the match to TRBD1 covers 7 bases. The V and J ends lost 4 bases and 4 bases, in that order; junction bases with no gene match: 3. Germline CDR1 LGHDT, CDR2 YNNKEL (reference sequence). This CDR3 spans 13 amino acids. The CDR3 nucleotides are TGTGCCAGCAGCCCGGGACAGTCCTATGGCTACACCTTC. Its protein product is CASSPGQSYGYTF.

This clonotype was seen a handful of times. The V and J genes are TRBV3-1 and TRBJ1-6, with D possibly TRBD1 on 5 matching bases. CDR3 length equals 14 residues. Trimming removed 1 base at V and 6 bases at J, with 7 bases between. Germline-derived CDR1 and CDR2 are LGHDT and YNNKEL (reference sequence). The CDR3 spells CASSQVGGNSPLHF. The CDR3 DNA follows: TGTGCCAGCAGCCAAGTTGGGGGTAATTCACCCCTCCACTTT.

The table lists this clonotype with a few counts. The chain carries TRBV6-2 or TRBV6-3 and TRBJ1-5; the D is unclear. The CDR3 totals 16 residues. Germline V gene sequence: CDR1 MNHEY, CDR2 SVGEGT. Trimming left V 6 bases short and J 6 bases short, with 21 bases between. The CDR3 nucleotides read TGTGCCAGCAGGGACCGAAGGACGGGCGGGATTCAGCCCCAGCATTTT. The encoded protein is CASRDRRTGGIQPQHF.

This clonotype was detected ten times or more. The chain combines TRBV11-1 with TRBJ2-1; TRBD1 aligns across 8 bases. This CDR3 has 18 amino acids. Germline CDR1 SGHAT, CDR2 FQDESV (reference sequence). J was trimmed by 9 bases and V by 5 bases; bases with no gene match: 21. In DNA form, the CDR3 reads TGTGCCAGCAGCCCCCCCCCGATGACGGGACAGGTAATAAGTGAGCAGTTCTTC. This encodes CASSPPPMTGQVISEQFF.

In the case of this clonotype: It may be a read error: a sequence one base away is much more abundant. The conserved final phenylalanine or tryptophan is absent from the CDR3, which likely points to a read error. The chain recombines TRBV20-1 with TRBJ2-1, with TRBD2 identical over 13 bases. There are 15 residues in the CDR3. Germline CDR1 and CDR2: DFQATT and SNEGSKA (reference sequence). V dropped 2 bases and J dropped 9; count of bases not matched to a gene: 7. CDR3 protein: CSARYGLAGVGEQFL. In DNA form, the CDR3 reads TGCAGTGCTAGATACGGACTAGCGGGAGTGGGTGAGCAGTTCCTC.

This clonotype was counted only a few times. The rearrangement uses TRBV20-1 and TRBJ2-5; D uncertain. Trimming pared 6 bases from V and 8 bases from J, leaving 13 bases between. The CDR3 covers 11 residues. CDR1 is DFQATT, CDR2 SNEGSKA, per germline (reference sequence). CDR3 DNA: TGCAGTGCCCGTGACTTAAGTACCCAGTACTTC. Translating it yields CSARDLSTQYF.

This clonotype has ten or more counts. The chain joins TRBV28 to TRBJ2-3; 9 bases match TRBD2. The CDR3 covers 15 residues. Trimming took 4 bases from V and 3 from J; bases not matched to a gene: 5. Germline assignment: CDR1 MDHEN and CDR2 SYDVKM. The CDR3 DNA sequence: TGTGCCAGCAGTTCGGGACTAGCCCCTACAGATACGCAGTATTTT. It specifies CASSSGLAPTDTQYF.

Only a few counts were recorded for this clonotype. The rearrangement joins TRBV12-3 or TRBV12-4 to TRBJ2-3; 7 positions agree with TRBD2. The CDR3 loop spans 17 amino acids. With V trimmed by 6 bases and J by 0 bases, 12 bases remained unmatched. CDR3 nucleotides: TGTGCCAGCAGAACCCCGGGAGGACTTTCTAGCACAGATACGCAGTATTTT. It translates to CASRTPGGLSSTDTQYF.

In this sample, this clonotype turned up a few times. V usage is TRBV29-1 and J usage is TRBJ2-5, with D perhaps TRBD1 or TRBD2 (5 bases each). From germline, CDR1 is SQVTM and CDR2 ANQGSEA. The CDR3 contains 13 residues. V lost 2 bases and J 1 base, leaving 8 bases between the germline ends. This chain's CDR3 is CSVEFGGQETQYF. The CDR3 DNA reads TGCAGCGTTGAATTTGGGGGCCAAGAGACCCAGTACTTC. Drawing the rest from reference TRBV29-1 and TRBJ2-5, the complete variable domain is SAVISQKPSRDICQRGTSLTIQCQVDSQVTMMFWYRQQPGQSLTLIATANQGSEATYESGFVIDKFPISRPNLTFSTLTVSNMSPEDSSIYLCSVEFGGQETQYFGPGTRLLVL.

This clonotype was observed at least ten times. The chain recombines TRBV6-2 or TRBV6-3 with TRBJ2-7; no clear D. Germline assignment: CDR1 MNHEY and CDR2 SVGEGT. This CDR3 contains 13 residues. With 5 bases removed from V and 7 bases from J, the gap between germline ends came to 15 bases. CDR3 sequence (DNA): TGTGCCAGCAGTGCCGTCCCCCCACCAGAGCAGTACTTC. The encoded protein is CASSAVPPPEQYF.

This clonotype showed up many times. The V call is TRBV11-1, the J call TRBJ2-7; TRBD2 matches 9 bases. Germline lookup yields CDR1 SGHAT and CDR2 FQDESV (reference sequence). Trimming removed 0 bases from V and 6 bases from J; junction bases left unmatched: 18. CDR3 length equals 19 residues. The CDR3 DNA is TGTGCCAGCAGCTTAGCTCTCGCGATCGCGGGAGGGCCGTCTAGCGAGCAGTACTTC. Protein: CASSLALAIAGGPSSEQYF. Combining the CDR3 with reference TRBV11-1 and TRBJ2-7 gives the whole variable domain EAEVAQSPRYKITEKSQAVAFWCDPISGHATLYWYRQILGQGPELLVQFQDESVVDDSQLPKDRFSAERLKGVDSTLKIQPAELGDSAMYLCASSLALAIAGGPSSEQYFGPGTRLTVT.

The rearrangement links TRBV7-8 to TRBJ2-1; D is unclear. The ends were cut back, 2 bases at V and 2 bases at J, with 16 bases in the middle. This CDR3 is built from 17 residues. Germline V gene sequence: CDR1 SGHVS, CDR2 FQNEAQ. The DNA of the CDR3 is TGTGCCAGCAGCTTAAGGGTAAGGATACCGACCTACAATGAGCAGTTCTTC. Translating it yields CASSLRVRIPTYNEQFF.

In its sample, this clonotype was seen many times. The V gene is TRBV6-2 or TRBV6-3, the J gene TRBJ1-1, with D maybe TRBD1 (5 bases). CDR1 is MNHEY, CDR2 SVGEGT, per germline. The CDR3 spans 13 residues. V was cut by 0 bases and J by 8 bases, with 10 bases left in between. This chain's CDR3 is CASSYSEQAEAFF. In DNA form, the CDR3 reads TGTGCCAGCAGTTACTCAGAACAGGCGGAAGCTTTCTTT.

This clonotype was picked up a small number of times. The chain couples TRBV7-6 to TRBJ2-3; 9 bases are a match to TRBD2. This CDR3 spans 13 amino acids. CDR1 and CDR2 (germline): SGHVS, FNYEAQ. CDR3 sequence reads: CATGTSITDTQYF. CDR3 in DNA: TGTGCTACCGGGACTAGCATTACAGATACGCAGTATTTT.

There are many counts of this clonotype. This chain links TRBV20-1 with TRBJ2-7; D perhaps matches TRBD2 (5 bases). The CDR3 sequence is 13 residues long. Germline V CDR1 and CDR2: DFQATT, SNEGSKA (reference sequence). The germline V and J ends were trimmed by 5 bases and 2 bases, with 13 bases remaining between them. CDR3 protein: CSAPDYATYEQYF. CDR3 coding DNA: TGCAGTGCTCCTGACTATGCAACCTACGAGCAGTACTTC.

This clonotype was seen repeatedly, ten times or more. V is TRBV12-3 or TRBV12-4 and J is TRBJ1-6; D might be TRBD1 (6 bases). This CDR3 has 14 residues. Trimming removed 6 bases from V and 7 bases from J, with 13 bases in between. CDR3: CASSRGLGNSPLHF. The CDR3 DNA follows: TGTGCCAGCAGCAGGGGCCTTGGCAATTCACCCCTCCACTTT.

The sample holds a few counts of this clonotype. The chain recombines TRBV4-2 with TRBJ2-5, with TRBD2 identical over 10 bases. This CDR3 is 17 amino acids long. J was trimmed by 1 base and V by 0 bases; bases with no gene match: 5. The V gene's germline CDR1 is LGHNA and CDR2 YNFKEQ. The DNA of the CDR3 is TGTGCCAGCAGCCAAGATGGGGCTAGCGGGGGCCAAGAGACCCAGTACTTC. Translated: CASSQDGASGGQETQYF.

The genes are TRBV15 and TRBJ2-3; 10 bases are shared with TRBD2. V was clipped by 3 bases and J by 4 bases; unmatched bases: 10. The CDR3 is 17 residues long. Germline-derived CDR1 and CDR2 are LNHNV and YYDKDF (reference sequence). In DNA, the CDR3 is TGTGCCACCAGCAGGGAGAAGGCCGGGACTAGCGCAGATACGCAGTATTTT. This codes for CATSREKAGTSADTQYF.

This clonotype showed up just a few times. J is TRBJ1-1 and V is TRBV3-1; 7 positions match TRBD1. J was trimmed by 4 bases and V by 1 base; bases with no gene match: 12. This CDR3 region has 17 residues. In germline, CDR1 is LGHDT, CDR2 YNNKEL (reference sequence). Written as DNA, the CDR3 is TGTGCCAGCAGCCAAGGCCCTCGGCTACAGGGGACCACTGAAGCTTTCTTT. Its translation: CASSQGPRLQGTTEAFF. The entire variable domain, with the rest obtained from reference TRBV3-1 and TRBJ1-1, is as follows: DTAVSQTPKYLVTQMGNDKSIKCEQNLGHDTMYWYKQDSKKFLKIMFSYNNKELIINETVPNRFSPKSPDKAHLNLHINSLELGDSAVYFCASSQGPRLQGTTEAFFGQGTRLTVV.

This clonotype was detected many times. The chain combines TRBV28 with TRBJ2-7; 11 bases map to TRBD2. Germline lookup yields CDR1 MDHEN and CDR2 SYDVKM. The CDR3 consists of 20 residues. V dropped 6 bases and J dropped 5; count of bases not matched to a gene: 24. The CDR3 loop is CASSYPSRSTSGTRDNEQYF. The CDR3 nucleotides read TGTGCCAGCAGCTACCCCTCCCGCTCGACTAGCGGGACAAGGGACAACGAGCAGTACTTC.